The 26 T cell receptor beta chains below come from one sample, sequenced in a study of molecular identifiers for immune sequencing clone quantification. MiXCR, run by TCRdb on the PCR reads, gives a single entry per CDR3 protein. Here the sample spans about 630,000 distinct CDR3 sequences, about 25% being singletons. The source material was naive CD8+ T cells from blood, with Jurkat cell RNA spiked in. Subset reported: FACS-sorted CD8+CD4-CCR7+CD45RA+ naive T cells. The source of these receptors is a human donor in good health. Some libraries in this study had Jurkat cell RNA spiked in.

Remarks on this clonotype: A read error may explain this, as a much larger clone is one base away. The J gene is TRBJ2-5, the V gene TRBV9; TRBD2 is a possible D gene (6 bases). This CDR3 has 14 residues. The V and J ends lost 5 bases and 5 bases respectively, with 16 bases between them. Germline values: CDR1 SGDLS, CDR2 YYNGEE. The CDR3, as DNA: TGTGCCAGCAGTAAGAGCGGGTGTGTTGAGACCCAGTACTTC. Protein: CASSKSGCVETQYF.

This clonotype was found a few times. V usage is TRBV4-2 and J usage is TRBJ2-1; tentatively, D is TRBD2 (6 bases). Trimming left V 1 base short and J 16 bases short, with 14 bases between. The germline V gene has CDR1 LGHNA and CDR2 YNFKEQ. The CDR3 length is 12 residues. The CDR3 DNA reads as TGTGCCAGCAGCCAAGGAGGGGACTTCTCTTTCTTC. Translating gives CASSQGGDFSFF.

This clonotype has ten or more counts. This chain uses TRBV27 with TRBJ1-1, with TRBD1 matching 9 bases. The CDR3 loop spans 15 amino acids. Germline CDR1 and CDR2: MNHEY and SMNVEV (reference sequence). J lost 1 base, V lost 6 bases, and 6 bases had no gene match. CDR3 in DNA: TGTGCCAGCAGCTTAGGACAGGGGACGAACACTGAAGCTTTCTTT. It is translated as CASSLGQGTNTEAFF.

This clonotype has more than one count but fewer than ten. The chain carries TRBV10-3 and TRBJ1-3; D is uncertain. Trimming took off 6 bases at V and 0 bases at J, with 9 bases between the two ends. Germline assignment: CDR1 ENHRY and CDR2 SYGVKD. This CDR3 is built from 14 residues. The DNA of the CDR3 is TGTGCCATCAGAGAGACCTACTCTGGAAACACCATATATTTT. This gives the protein CAIRETYSGNTIYF.

This clonotype has just a few counts. This may be a read error, as it is one base from a much larger clone. The V call is TRBV5-1, the J call TRBJ2-3, with TRBD2 matching 8 bases. Germline-derived CDR1 and CDR2 are SGHRS and YFSETQ. V trimming: 6 bases; J trimming: 5 bases; junction bases outside the gene matches: 8. The CDR3 length is 14 residues. CDR3 bases: TGCGCCAGCAAGCCGGGGGGGGTAGAAGATACGCAGTATTTT. Its translation: CASKPGGVEDTQYF.

Comment on this clonotype: A clone one base away is much larger, so this may be a read error. No conserved phenylalanine or tryptophan is present at the end of the CDR3, so a read error is the likely explanation. V gene TRBV5-6 combines with J gene TRBJ2-1; the match to TRBD1 covers 8 bases. The CDR3 covers 15 residues. The J segment lost 9 bases and the V segment lost 2 bases, leaving 10 bases of the junction unmatched. CDR1 is SGHDT and CDR2 is YYEEEE in the germline V gene. CDR3 in DNA: TGTGCCAGCAGCTTCGGACAGGGCCACCCGGGTGAGCAGTTCCTC. This sequence encodes CASSFGQGHPGEQFL.

The gene calls are TRBV13 and TRBJ1-2, with D uncertain. V lost 2 bases to trimming and J lost 0 bases, with 16 bases between them. The CDR3 contains 17 residues. Germline CDR1 reads PRHDT; CDR2 reads FYEKMQ (reference sequence). CDR3 sequence (DNA): TGTGCCAGCAGCTTAAGGCCAGCCGCTCCAGCTAACTATGGCTACACCTTC. Protein sequence: CASSLRPAAPANYGYTF.

The V call is TRBV6-6, the J call TRBJ1-3, with TRBD1 as a possible D gene (5 bases). CDR1 and CDR2 (germline): MNHNY, SVGAGI (reference sequence). This CDR3 comprises 13 residues. The V end was cut by 10 bases, the J end by 1 base, with 11 bases between. The CDR3 nucleotides are TGTGCCACCGCAGGGTTTTCTGGAAACACCATATATTTT. It codes for CATAGFSGNTIYF.

The sample holds a few counts of this clonotype. The V call is TRBV28, the J call TRBJ2-1; perhaps TRBD1 as D (7 bases). Deletions cut 5 bases from V and 2 bases from J, with 13 bases between. The CDR3 is 15 residues long. Germline values: CDR1 MDHEN, CDR2 SYDVKM. The CDR3 DNA reads TGTGCCAGCAGTCCGCAGGGGGAGGCCTACAATGAGCAGTTCTTC. It codes for CASSPQGEAYNEQFF.

The rearrangement uses TRBV29-1 and TRBJ2-1; no definite D call. V lost 6 bases to trimming and J lost 9 bases, with 15 bases between them. Germline V gene lookup returns CDR1 SQVTM and CDR2 ANQGSEA. This CDR3 is built from 12 residues. Here the CDR3 reads CSVSASSGEQFF. CDR3 coding DNA: TGCAGCGTCTCTGCTTCGAGTGGTGAGCAGTTCTTC.

This clonotype has a handful of counts. The chain joins TRBV28 to TRBJ2-5; D assignment may be TRBD1 or TRBD2 (5 bases each). The CDR3 spans 11 residues. CDR1 is MDHEN and CDR2 is SYDVKM in the germline V gene. CDR3 nucleotides: TGTGCGTCGGGGCTGGGTGGGACCCAGTACTTC. Its protein product is CASGLGGTQYF.

Turning to this clonotype: A much larger clone sits a single nucleotide away, making a read error possible. This chain's CDR3 is CASSSTGRIEQYF. The CDR3, as DNA: TGTGCCAGCAGCTCGACAGGGCGAATCGAGCAGTACTTC. The chain combines TRBV7-6 with TRBJ2-7; 7 bases fit TRBD1. Germline V gene sequence: CDR1 SGHVS, CDR2 FNYEAQ. V trimming: 4 bases; J trimming: 6 bases; junction bases outside the gene matches: 6. The CDR3 sequence is 13 residues long.

Details on this clonotype: A much larger clone is a single base away; this may be a read error. The CDR3 does not close with the conserved phenylalanine or tryptophan, likely indicating a read error. The V gene is TRBV14, the J gene TRBJ2-5; D may match TRBD1 or TRBD2 (6 bases each). Germline V gives CDR1 SGHDN, CDR2 FVKESK. This CDR3 comprises 14 residues. The V end was cut by 3 bases, the J end by 5 bases, with 13 bases between. The CDR3 reads CASSQEGGLETQYY. CDR3 nucleotides: TGTGCCAGCAGCCAGGAAGGGGGACTTGAGACCCAGTACTAC.

The chain has TRBV29-1 and TRBJ1-1, with a weak D call TRBD1 (6 bases). The CDR3 has 12 residues. CDR1 and CDR2 from the germline V gene are SQVTM and ANQGSEA. The V end lost 7 bases, the J end lost 1 base, and 10 bases lay between the germline ends. CDR3 amino acids: CSGEQGNTEAFF. The CDR3 DNA reads TGCAGCGGCGAACAGGGGAACACTGAAGCTTTCTTT. The whole variable domain, filled in from reference TRBV29-1 and TRBJ1-1, reads SAVISQKPSRDICQRGTSLTIQCQVDSQVTMMFWYRQQPGQSLTLIATANQGSEATYESGFVIDKFPISRPNLTFSTLTVSNMSPEDSSIYLCSGEQGNTEAFFGQGTRLTVV.

Points on this clonotype: The conserved final phenylalanine or tryptophan is absent from the CDR3, which likely points to a read error. This chain uses TRBV6-5 with TRBJ1-5; 9 nucleotides line up with TRBD1. The V gene's germline CDR1 is MNHEY and CDR2 SVGAGI. With V trimmed by 6 bases and J by 5 bases, 20 bases remained unmatched. The CDR3 is 19 residues long. CDR3 region: CASSQTGTGSKINDQPQHY. CDR3 DNA sequence: TGTGCCAGCAGCCAAACCGGGACAGGGAGCAAAATCAATGATCAGCCCCAGCATTAT.

A word on this clonotype: Being one base from a much bigger clone, this may be a read error. No conserved phenylalanine or tryptophan is present at the end of the CDR3, so a read error is the likely explanation. The V gene is TRBV2, the J gene TRBJ2-3, with TRBD1 as a possible D gene (6 bases). Trimming shortened V by 2 bases and J by 3 bases, and 6 bases separated the two germline ends. The V gene's germline CDR1 is SNHLY and CDR2 FYNNEI. This CDR3 is 13 amino acids long. CDR3 in DNA: TGTGCCAGCAGTGAACAGGGGACAGATACGCAGTATTCT. Translated, it gives CASSEQGTDTQYS.

Many counts were recorded for this clonotype. The chain recombines TRBV27 with TRBJ2-6; D is ambiguous. Germline V gene data show CDR1 as MNHEY and CDR2 as SMNVEV (reference sequence). The CDR3 totals 14 residues. The germline V and J ends were trimmed by 6 bases and 12 bases, with 18 bases remaining between them. CDR3 protein: CASRSTGSPGVLTF. DNA of the CDR3: TGTGCCAGCAGATCTACCGGCTCCCCGGGCGTCCTGACTTTC.

This clonotype was counted ten times or more. The rearrangement uses TRBV19 and TRBJ1-5, with TRBD1 matching over 7 bases. Losses at the gene ends were 5 bases for V and 2 bases for J; bases not matched to a gene: 9. Germline V gives CDR1 LNHDA, CDR2 SQIVND (reference sequence). CDR3 size: 16 residues. CDR3 protein: CASSLTGRLGNQPQHF. The DNA for the CDR3 is TGTGCCAGTAGTTTGACAGGGCGATTGGGCAATCAGCCCCAGCATTTT.

The V gene is TRBV7-2, the J gene TRBJ2-7; D is undetermined. V lost 3 bases and J 0 bases, leaving 9 bases between the germline ends. This CDR3 is built from 14 residues. Germline V gives CDR1 SGHTA, CDR2 FQGNSA. Here the CDR3 reads CASSFDWSSYEQYF. The CDR3 DNA sequence: TGTGCCAGCAGCTTCGACTGGAGCTCCTACGAGCAGTACTTC.

The table lists this clonotype with a few counts. The chain is built from TRBV9 and TRBJ2-2; a weak D match, TRBD1 (6 bases). CDR3 length equals 18 residues. Germline V lookup: CDR1 SGDLS, CDR2 YYNGEE. V lost 0 bases, J lost 5 bases, and 20 bases lay in between. As DNA, the CDR3 is TGTGCCAGCAGCGTAGCTTCCCAACAGGGATCGGGAACCGGGGAGCTGTTTTTT. Protein: CASSVASQQGSGTGELFF.

The chain couples TRBV6-6 to TRBJ2-7, with D perhaps TRBD1 (6 bases). This CDR3 is 14 amino acids long. V lost 10 bases to trimming and J lost 0 bases, with 16 bases between them. The germline CDR1 and CDR2 sequences are MNHNY and SVGAGI (reference sequence). This CDR3 reads CATFRTEHSYEQYF. Here the CDR3 DNA reads TGTGCCACCTTCAGGACAGAACACTCCTACGAGCAGTACTTC.

Worth noting for this clonotype: A much bigger clone sits one base away, suggesting this may be a read error. The chain combines TRBV2 with TRBJ2-3; possible D gene TRBD2, 5 bases. The ends were cut back, 3 bases at V and 4 bases at J, with 14 bases in the middle. The CDR3 is 15 residues long. Germline V gene data show CDR1 as SNHLY and CDR2 as FYNNEI. CDR3 in amino acids: CASSDPHHSADTQYF. CDR3 sequence (DNA): TGTGCCAGCAGTGACCCGCACCATAGCGCAGATACGCAGTATTTT.

This clonotype was detected only a few times. The chain has TRBV28 and TRBJ1-2; D perhaps matches TRBD1 (6 bases). The CDR3 loop spans 14 amino acids. Germline assignment: CDR1 MDHEN and CDR2 SYDVKM. The ends were cut back, 4 bases at V and 0 bases at J, with 9 bases in the middle. The CDR3 spells CASSWRDTNYGYTF. The CDR3 bases are TGTGCCAGCAGTTGGCGGGACACTAACTATGGCTACACCTTC.

This clonotype was seen ten or more times. The chain recombines TRBV4-1 with TRBJ1-1; D not certain. V was trimmed by 4 bases and J by 6 bases, leaving 12 bases between them. CDR3 length: 13 residues. Per germline, CDR1 MGHRA and CDR2 YSYEKL. The CDR3 reads CASSLRPGAEAFF. CDR3 DNA: TGCGCCAGCAGCCTCCGGCCCGGGGCTGAAGCTTTCTTT.

A note on this clonotype: A single base separates this from a much larger clone, so it may be a read error. The chain carries TRBV7-6 and TRBJ2-3; D tentatively reads TRBD1 or TRBD2 (7 bases each). CDR3 length: 15 residues. The V end was cut by 2 bases, the J end by 4 bases, with 13 bases between. From germline, CDR1 is SGHVS and CDR2 FNYEAQ. This CDR3 reads CASSLISGGADTQYF. CDR3 bases: TGTGCCAGCAGCTTAATCTCAGGGGGGGCAGATACGCAGTATTTT.

This clonotype was recorded once. This chain uses TRBV6-1 with TRBJ1-5, with D perhaps matching TRBD1 (5 bases). The V end was cut by 4 bases, the J end by 4 bases, with 23 bases between. The CDR3 has 18 amino acids. Germline V gives CDR1 MNHNS, CDR2 SASEGT. CDR3 amino acids: CASSGQLTRGIENQPQHF. Here the CDR3 DNA reads TGTGCCAGCAGTGGACAGTTGACAAGGGGTATAGAGAATCAGCCCCAGCATTTT.